The rows below give T cell receptor beta chains drawn from one sample of a study of early stage breast cancer tumors. Clones were read by immunoSEQ multiplex PCR, and TCRdb kept only the in-frame ones, dropping some. The top ten clones hold around 10% of a sample with roughly 6,200 clones, around 79% of them seen once. The specimen was normal breast tissue next to the tumor. The receptors here all came from a person aged 65 to 85 with breast cancer. Both conserved end residues are part of each CDR3.

v_call,j_call,cdr3_aa
TRBV19,TRBJ2-1,CASSMASGYNEQFF
TRBV6-4,TRBJ1-3,CASRSGGTIYF
TRBV5-1,TRBJ1-2,CASSSGQPYGYTF
TRBV1,TRBJ2-3,CTSSQTGTSGICPDTQYF
TRBV6-1,TRBJ2-1,CASSATGGNEQFF
TRBV28,TRBJ2-7,CASSSIQGFGEQYF
TRBV7-2,TRBJ2-3,CASSLRLAANTDTQYF
TRBV6-6,TRBJ2-5,CASSYAQIAETQYF
TRBV18,TRBJ1-3,CASSQRTEIFSGNTIYF
TRBV6-1,TRBJ2-2,CASSEVQGTGELFF
TRBV6-6,TRBJ1-5,CASGAAQHF
TRBV5-1,TRBJ1-2,CASSLAERSYGYTF
TRBV6-6,TRBJ2-7,CASSYPGLAGVSEQYF
TRBV10-1,TRBJ2-2,CASSDLTSGLDTGELFF
TRBV5-1,TRBJ2-5,CASSLAGETQYF
TRBV27,TRBJ1-4,CASRVFNGAGNEKLFF
TRBV6-1,TRBJ1-2,CASRSRDRYGYTF
TRBV7-3,TRBJ1-6,CASSLGPGGLSPLHF
TRBV25-1,TRBJ1-1,CASSEPGQEEAFF
TRBV5-4,TRBJ2-7,CASSSGGTATYEQYF
TRBV6-5,TRBJ1-1,CASSTSGGRGAFF
TRBV5-1,TRBJ2-5,CASSIQGRTQETQYF
TRBV28,TRBJ2-7,CASSLYHRYSSYEQYF
TRBV7-9,TRBJ2-7,CASSPLPGLAYEQYF
TRBV14,TRBJ1-2,CASSPALGQGVYGYTF
TRBV7-2,TRBJ2-3,CASSFSGGAGTDTQYF
TRBV18,TRBJ1-4,CASSPGDNREKLFF
TRBV14,TRBJ2-2,CASSQIKQNTGELFF
TRBV19,TRBJ2-3,CASSRQAQGTDTQYF
TRBV2,TRBJ2-5,CATGTGGRETQYF
TRBV2,NA,CASSLNYEQYF
TRBV13,TRBJ2-7,CASSPQTSGRREQYF
TRBV18,TRBJ2-5,CASSPPSVSQETQYF
TRBV13,TRBJ1-5,CASSLGLRRNQPQHF
TRBV5-6,TRBJ2-5,CASSTGQGETQYF
TRBV5-1,TRBJ1-1,CASSLAQGTGGEAFF
TRBV27,TRBJ2-7,CASGPASGDYEQYF
TRBV11-2,TRBJ2-3,CASSLKRLAGTDTQYF
TRBV6-6,TRBJ2-5,CASSDSTGGRETQYF
TRBV2,TRBJ2-3,CASKTSGGTDTQYF
TRBV7-8,TRBJ2-7,CASSQRTGYEQYF